The 25 T cell receptor beta chains listed next were all sequenced from one sample in a study of T-cell memory formation after mild COVID-19. TCRdb ran MiXCR on the 5' RACE reads and lists one entry per CDR3 protein. The sample has some 270,000 distinct CDR3 sequences; 15% to 17% are singletons. The specimen was PBMCs or a T cell subset sorted from them (not recorded which). The receptor source for this set is an adult woman who had mild COVID-19 (a few samples of this study predate the infection). Cell type and time point are not known.

This chain uses TRBV29-1 with TRBJ2-3; TRBD2 matches at 15 bases. This CDR3 region has 14 residues. Germline trimming cut 6 bases from V and 8 bases from J; bases unmatched to any gene: 6. Germline CDR1 is SQVTM and CDR2 is ANQGSEA. The CDR3 nucleotides are TGCAGCGTGCGGACTAGCGGGAGGGCCGCTACGCAGTATTTT. Amino acid sequence: CSVRTSGRAATQYF.

The gene calls are TRBV30 and TRBJ1-2; TRBD1 might be the D (6 bases). Germline loops: CDR1 GTSNPN, CDR2 SVGIG (reference sequence). CDR3 length: 15 amino acids. The V and J ends lost 2 bases and 0 bases respectively, with 13 bases between them. CDR3 DNA: TGTGCCTGGAGTTCAACAGGGTGGCCTAACTATGGCTACACCTTC. Amino acids: CAWSSTGWPNYGYTF.

CDR3 in amino acids: CASRSGQALGTEAFF. CDR3 nucleotide sequence: TGCGCCAGCAGAAGTGGCCAGGCCTTGGGCACTGAAGCTTTCTTT. This sequence joins TRBV5-1 and TRBJ1-1, with D unresolved. Germline CDR1 reads SGHRS; CDR2 reads YFSETQ. The CDR3 runs 15 residues. V was trimmed by 5 bases and J by 4 bases, leaving 18 bases between them.

The chain employs TRBV2 and TRBJ1-6, with D possibly TRBD1 on 5 matching bases. V was shortened by 3 bases and J by 7 bases, with 10 bases between the two germline ends. The V gene's germline CDR1 is SNHLY and CDR2 FYNNEI. The CDR3 is made up of 14 amino acids. The CDR3 region is CASSDRVRNSPLHF. The CDR3 bases are TGTGCCAGCAGTGACAGGGTTAGAAATTCACCCCTCCACTTT.

This clonotype was found many times. CDR3 sequence: CASSFLAGVSYNEQFF. Written as DNA, the CDR3 is TGTGCCAGCAGTTTCCTAGCGGGAGTCTCCTACAATGAGCAGTTCTTC. The V and J genes are TRBV12-3 or TRBV12-4 and TRBJ2-1; TRBD2 aligns across 10 bases. Losses at the gene ends were 3 bases for V and 0 bases for J; bases not matched to a gene: 2. The CDR3 has 16 amino acids.

The V and J genes are TRBV7-9 and TRBJ2-7; 9 positions match TRBD1. The CDR3 spans 15 residues. Germline CDR1 SEHNR, CDR2 FQNEAQ (reference sequence). V was pared by 1 base and J by 6 bases, with 7 bases of the junction left unmatched. The CDR3 nucleotides read TGTGCCAGCAGCTTAGTAACAGGGGGCGGAGGCGAGCAGTACTTC. It is translated as CASSLVTGGGGEQYF.

The chain combines TRBV4-3 with TRBJ2-1; no firm D call. Trimming shortened V by 1 base and J by 0 bases, and 7 bases separated the two germline ends. Germline CDR1 and CDR2: LGHNA and YSLEER. The CDR3 is 15 residues long. Here the CDR3 DNA reads TGCGCCAGCAGCCAAGCGGAGAGCTCCTACAATGAGCAGTTCTTC. This gives the protein CASSQAESSYNEQFF.

This clonotype was counted ten times or more. The V gene is TRBV24-1, the J gene TRBJ2-3; the match to TRBD1 covers 8 bases. Losses at the gene ends were 7 bases for V and 5 bases for J; bases not matched to a gene: 16. The CDR3 has 17 residues. Germline V lookup: CDR1 KGHDR, CDR2 SFDVKD. CDR3 in DNA: TGTGCCACCAGCCCCGGGACAGGATATCCCCAAGGAGATACGCAGTATTTT. Its translation: CATSPGTGYPQGDTQYF.

The gene calls are TRBV3-1 and TRBJ1-2, with D possibly matching TRBD1 (5 bases). CDR3 length: 14 residues. Germline-derived CDR1 and CDR2 are LGHDT and YNNKEL (reference sequence). Trimming took off 4 bases at V and 4 bases at J, with 13 bases between the two ends. CDR3 nucleotide sequence: TGTGCCAGCAGCCGGGGGTTCCCCGTCTATGGCTACACCTTC. The encoded protein is CASSRGFPVYGYTF. Full variable domain (outside the CDR3, taken from reference TRBV3-1 and TRBJ1-2): DTAVSQTPKYLVTQMGNDKSIKCEQNLGHDTMYWYKQDSKKFLKIMFSYNNKELIINETVPNRFSPKSPDKAHLNLHINSLELGDSAVYFCASSRGFPVYGYTFGSGTRLTVV.

This clonotype was detected ten times or more. The chain links TRBV4-3 to TRBJ2-3; D unclear. The CDR3 covers 20 residues. V lost 0 bases and J lost 2, with 24 bases in between. Germline V gene lookup returns CDR1 LGHNA and CDR2 YSLEER. CDR3 coding DNA: TGCGCCAGCAGCCAAGAGCCCCCACAGCCATCCACGACTTCCACAGATACGCAGTATTTT. Protein: CASSQEPPQPSTTSTDTQYF.

This rearrangement joins TRBV4-3 to TRBJ2-5; TRBD2 is a possible D gene (5 bases). The CDR3 totals 15 residues. From germline, CDR1 is LGHNA and CDR2 YSLEER. Trimming took 4 bases from V and 4 from J, leaving 16 bases between them. The CDR3 nucleotides read TGCGCCAGCAGCCGACTCGGAGAGGGTGGAGAGACCCAGTACTTC. Amino acid sequence: CASSRLGEGGETQYF.

The chain employs TRBV11-3 and TRBJ2-5; D is unresolved. V lost 1 base, J lost 3 bases, and 3 bases lay in between. This CDR3 has 12 amino acids. The V gene's germline CDR1 is SGHNT and CDR2 YENEEA. CDR3 sequence: CASSLVKETQYF. As DNA, the CDR3 is TGTGCCAGCAGCTTAGTAAAAGAGACCCAGTACTTC.

The gene calls are TRBV7-3 and TRBJ2-3; no definite D call. This CDR3 is built from 15 residues. Germline loops: CDR1 SGHTA, CDR2 FQGTGA. The germline V and J ends were trimmed by 5 bases and 6 bases, with 18 bases remaining between them. Here the CDR3 reads CASSPDPLLGDTQYF. CDR3 nucleotide sequence: TGTGCCAGCAGCCCGGACCCTCTCCTCGGGGATACGCAGTATTTT.

This clonotype was seen more than once but under ten times. This chain uses TRBV20-1 with TRBJ2-2; tentative D call: TRBD2 (6 bases). CDR1 and CDR2 from the germline V gene are DFQATT and SNEGSKA (reference sequence). This CDR3 has 13 residues. Trimming removed 2 bases at V and 5 bases at J, with 9 bases between. The CDR3 coding sequence is TGCAGTGCTAGACTAGCGACGACCGGGGAGCTGTTTTTT. Protein sequence: CSARLATTGELFF.

CDR3 bases: TGCAGCGTAGGGGCCGGTGTAGGGCAGTACTTC. Amino acids: CSVGAGVGQYF. The gene calls are TRBV29-1 and TRBJ2-7; D might be TRBD1 (5 bases). Per germline, CDR1 SQVTM and CDR2 ANQGSEA. V was shortened by 6 bases and J by 9 bases, with 15 bases between the two germline ends. The CDR3 contains 11 residues.

This clonotype was seen a few times. The chain joins TRBV3-1 to TRBJ1-3; 7 bases are shared with TRBD1. The trim removed 4 bases at V and 0 bases at J, leaving 6 bases unmatched. The CDR3 is made up of 16 amino acids. Germline CDR1 is LGHDT and CDR2 is YNNKEL (reference sequence). The CDR3 region has the DNA TGTGCCAGCAGCCCGACAGGGTCAAACTCTGGAAACACCATATATTTT. This sequence encodes CASSPTGSNSGNTIYF.

The CDR3 protein is CASSTPGTGKLANVLTF. CDR3 nucleotides: TGTGCCAGTAGTACCCCCGGGACAGGGAAATTGGCCAACGTCCTGACTTTC. The rearrangement uses TRBV19 and TRBJ2-6, with 9 bases fitting TRBD1. This CDR3 spans 17 amino acids. In germline, CDR1 is LNHDA, CDR2 SQIVND (reference sequence). Trimming cost V 4 bases and J 6 bases; bases outside gene matches: 10.

This clonotype was recorded many times. The chain carries TRBV20-1 and TRBJ2-5; a possible D gene is TRBD1 (5 bases). The CDR3 extends over 13 amino acids. V was cut by 7 bases and J by 5 bases, with 17 bases left in between. CDR1 DFQATT and CDR2 SNEGSKA come from the germline V gene (reference sequence). CDR3: CSGSGQALETQYF. The CDR3 DNA reads as TGCAGTGGATCAGGGCAAGCATTGGAGACCCAGTACTTC.

This chain joins TRBV9 and TRBJ2-1; D possibly matches TRBD1 or TRBD2 (6 bases each). V was cut by 0 bases and J by 10 bases, with 11 bases left in between. The germline gives CDR1 SGDLS, CDR2 YYNGEE. The CDR3 has 13 residues. For the CDR3, the DNA is TGTGCCAGCAGCGTAGAGGGGGGCTGGGAGCAGTTCTTC. Translating it yields CASSVEGGWEQFF.

This clonotype was recorded a few times. J is TRBJ2-1 and V is TRBV12-3 or TRBV12-4, with D perhaps matching TRBD2 (5 bases). Trimming took off 5 bases at V and 10 bases at J, with 18 bases between the two ends. This CDR3 is 14 amino acids long. For the CDR3, the DNA is TGTGCCAGCAGTCCGCAACTCATAACGGGGGAGCAGTTCTTC. It yields the protein CASSPQLITGEQFF.

This clonotype was seen a handful of times. This rearrangement joins TRBV20-1 to TRBJ2-3; TRBD1 agrees at 7 bases. The CDR3 has 16 amino acids. V trimming: 3 bases; J trimming: 2 bases; junction bases outside the gene matches: 11. Germline CDR1 and CDR2: DFQATT and SNEGSKA (reference sequence). CDR3 amino acids: CSASAPGQLYTDTQYF. The CDR3 DNA follows: TGCAGTGCTAGCGCTCCGGGACAGCTTTACACAGATACGCAGTATTTT.

V usage is TRBV7-9 and J usage is TRBJ1-2, with D possibly matching TRBD1 (6 bases). CDR1 and CDR2 (germline): SEHNR, FQNEAQ (reference sequence). CDR3 length equals 13 residues. The V end was cut by 5 bases, the J end by 4 bases, with 11 bases between. The CDR3 spells CASSPTGPYGYTF. In DNA form, the CDR3 reads TGTGCCAGCAGCCCTACAGGGCCCTATGGCTACACCTTC. Full variable domain (remainder filled in from reference TRBV7-9 and TRBJ1-2): DTGVSQNPRHKITKRGQNVTFRCDPISEHNRLYWYRQTLGQGPEFLTYFQNEAQLEKSRLLSDRFSAERPKGSFSTLEIQRTEQGDSAMYLCASSPTGPYGYTFGSGTRLTVV.

The sample holds a few counts of this clonotype. CDR3 in amino acids: CASSQGSLDGNYGYTF. CDR3 nucleotide sequence: TGTGCCAGCAGCCAAGGGTCGTTAGACGGTAACTATGGCTACACCTTC. This sequence joins TRBV4-2 and TRBJ1-2; D unclear. Germline CDR1 is LGHNA and CDR2 is YNFKEQ. Trimming cost V 1 base and J 1 base, with 13 bases left between them. The CDR3 contains 16 residues.

This clonotype was observed a few times. The chain uses TRBV5-1 and TRBJ2-1; 7 bases line up with TRBD1. The CDR3 runs 15 residues. Germline-derived CDR1 and CDR2 are SGHRS and YFSETQ. After removal of 4 bases from V and 8 bases from J, the junction contained 12 bases not matched to a gene. The CDR3 nucleotides read TGCGCCAGCAGCCTACAGGGGAGTAGCTGGGATGAGCAGTTCTTC. Protein product: CASSLQGSSWDEQFF.

The CDR3, as DNA: TGCGCCAGCAGCTTGATTGACGGCACTGAAGCTTTCTTT. Its protein product is CASSLIDGTEAFF. The chain joins TRBV5-1 to TRBJ1-1; D gene ambiguous. CDR1 is SGHRS and CDR2 is YFSETQ in the germline V gene. V dropped 1 base and J dropped 4 bases, with 8 bases sitting between them. CDR3 length: 13 amino acids.